The 31 T cell receptor beta chains reported below all come from one sample, sequenced in a study of cytomegalovirus exposure and HLA in healthy donors. Both 60 Vbeta primers and 13 Jbeta primers went into the PCR. This table comes from immunoSEQ multiplex PCR, and its TCRdb copy is limited to in-frame clones, with some not included. The sample shows about 140,000 clones, around 80% of them seen only once. The specimen sequenced was PBMCs. These receptors all stem from a man aged 25 to 40 in good health.

The chain links TRBV18 to TRBJ2-7; no clear D. The CDR3 has 11 residues. Germline-derived CDR1 and CDR2 are KGHSH and LQKENI. Trimming pared 5 bases from V and 6 bases from J, leaving 8 bases between. CDR3 nucleotide sequence: TGTGCCAGCTCAGCTCGAGGCGAGCAGTACTTC. As protein: CASSARGEQYF.

V and J are TRBV7-2 and TRBJ2-2, with TRBD2 matching over 11 bases. After removal of 5 bases from V and 5 bases from J, the junction contained 7 bases not matched to a gene. CDR1 SGHTA and CDR2 FQGNSA come from the germline V gene. There are 16 residues in the CDR3. CDR3 sequence: CASSLIAGGGTGELFF. The CDR3, as DNA: TGTGCCAGCAGCCTAATAGCGGGAGGGGGTACCGGGGAGCTGTTTTTT.

A word on this clone: Other DNA sequences in the same sample also yield this CDR3. V gene TRBV19 combines with J gene TRBJ2-1; no reliable D call. The V and J ends lost 3 bases and 4 bases respectively, with 13 bases between them. The CDR3 contains 15 residues. Germline loops: CDR1 LNHDA, CDR2 SQIVND (reference sequence). This CDR3 reads CASSMILADYNEQFF. The CDR3 DNA reads as TGTGCCAGTAGTATGATACTGGCGGATTACAATGAGCAGTTCTTC.

The chain couples TRBV9 to TRBJ2-7; the match to TRBD2 covers 12 bases. The CDR3 covers 17 residues. The V and J ends lost 0 bases and 1 base, in that order; junction bases with no gene match: 5. Per germline, CDR1 SGDLS and CDR2 YYNGEE. CDR3 nucleotide sequence: TGTGCCAGCAGCGTAGGACTAGCGGGAGTAGGGTCCTACGAGCAGTACTTC. The encoded protein is CASSVGLAGVGSYEQYF.

The V call is TRBV27, the J call TRBJ2-1; possibly TRBD2 for D (5 bases). Trimming left V 6 bases short and J 2 bases short, with 17 bases between. The germline gives CDR1 MNHEY, CDR2 SMNVEV (reference sequence). The CDR3 loop spans 16 amino acids. The CDR3 bases are TGTGCCAGCAGCCGGGATGGCGGAGAGACCTACAATGAGCAGTTCTTC. Translating it yields CASSRDGGETYNEQFF.

CDR3 in amino acids: CASRPEAGGSYEQYF. CDR3 DNA sequence: TGTGCCAGCAGGCCCGAGGCAGGGGGATCCTACGAGCAGTACTTC. The V and J genes are TRBV6-6 and TRBJ2-7; 7 nucleotides agree with TRBD1. This CDR3 has 15 residues. The trim removed 6 bases at V and 1 base at J, leaving 9 bases unmatched. Germline V CDR1 and CDR2: MNHNY, SVGAGI (reference sequence).

V usage is TRBV6-5 and J usage is TRBJ2-7; TRBD2 might be the D (5 bases). The CDR3 consists of 13 residues. Germline CDR1 and CDR2: MNHEY and SVGAGI. The V end was cut by 3 bases, the J end by 3 bases, with 9 bases between. In DNA form, the CDR3 reads TGTGCCAGCAGTTATCATCGGGACTACGAGCAGTACTTC. The encoded protein is CASSYHRDYEQYF.

J is TRBJ1-1 and V is TRBV7-8, with TRBD1 matching 7 bases. This CDR3 region has 15 residues. CDR1 is SGHVS, CDR2 FQNEAQ, per germline. After removal of 1 base from V and 11 bases from J, the junction contained 13 bases not matched to a gene. Here the CDR3 reads CASSLDHRDRRGAFF. Here the CDR3 DNA reads TGTGCCAGCAGCTTAGACCACCGGGACAGAAGGGGGGCTTTCTTT.

The chain joins TRBV27 to TRBJ2-1, with 9 bases lining up with TRBD2. With V trimmed by 8 bases and J by 8 bases, 7 bases remained unmatched. Germline assignment: CDR1 MNHEY and CDR2 SMNVEV (reference sequence). This CDR3 region has 13 residues. CDR3 nucleotides: TGTGCCAGCGTCGGCGGGAGGGCGGATGAGCAGTTCTTC. Translation: CASVGGRADEQFF.

On this clone itself: Sequence at one end of the junction differs from germline and may be a read error. The gene calls are TRBV7-9 and TRBJ2-7; no definite D call. The CDR3 has 12 residues. Germline V CDR1 and CDR2: SEHNR, FQNEAQ (reference sequence). CDR3 nucleotide sequence: TGTTCCAGCAGCTTAGTTGGAGCCGAGCAGTACTTC. It yields the protein CSSSLVGAEQYF.

The genes are TRBV19 and TRBJ1-2, with TRBD1 as a possible D gene (6 bases). The CDR3 is 15 residues long. Trimming took off 3 bases at V and 6 bases at J, with 17 bases between the two ends. The V gene's germline CDR1 is LNHDA and CDR2 SQIVND (reference sequence). CDR3 sequence reads: CASSISPGQVHGYTF. DNA for the CDR3: TGTGCCAGTAGTATCTCCCCGGGACAAGTACATGGCTACACCTTC.

The rearrangement uses TRBV2 and TRBJ1-6; D call uncertain. V gave up 4 bases and J gave up 7 bases, with 14 bases separating them. CDR3 length equals 15 residues. Looked up from germline, CDR1 is SNHLY and CDR2 is FYNNEI. The CDR3 loop reads CASSGGWGDNSPLHF. The CDR3 nucleotides are TGTGCCAGCAGTGGAGGGTGGGGAGACAATTCACCCCTCCACTTT.

The gene calls are TRBV29-1 and TRBJ1-2; D perhaps matches TRBD1 (6 bases). Germline CDR1 reads SQVTM; CDR2 reads ANQGSEA. V was clipped by 5 bases and J by 7 bases, with 17 bases between them. The CDR3 is 13 amino acids. The CDR3 spells CSVSTGLSAGYTF. The CDR3 DNA follows: TGCAGCGTTTCAACAGGGTTGTCCGCTGGCTACACCTTC.

The V gene is TRBV6-5, the J gene TRBJ2-5; TRBD2 matches at 8 bases. J lost 2 bases, V lost 5 bases, and 4 bases had no gene match. Germline assignment: CDR1 MNHEY and CDR2 SVGAGI. There are 14 residues in the CDR3. CDR3: CASSLLAGQETQYF. DNA of the CDR3: TGTGCCAGCAGTCTATTAGCGGGACAAGAGACCCAGTACTTC.

The rearrangement uses TRBV4-3 and TRBJ2-7; TRBD2 is a possible D gene (5 bases). The germline V gene encodes CDR1 LGHNA and CDR2 YSLEER. Trimming took 4 bases from V and 6 from J, leaving 22 bases between them. This CDR3 is built from 16 residues. CDR3 in DNA: TGCGCCAGCAGCCCGTCCCGGGTTCCGCGTCGGGGCGAGCAGTACTTC. Amino acid sequence: CASSPSRVPRRGEQYF.

This clone has just one count. The chain employs TRBV29-1 and TRBJ2-1; D is possibly TRBD2 (5 bases). Trimming stripped 7 bases from V and 9 bases from J, with 13 bases between. The germline V gene has CDR1 SQVTM and CDR2 ANQGSEA. This CDR3 comprises 11 residues. The CDR3 is CSATSSGEQFF. The CDR3 DNA is TGCAGCGCAACTAGTTCAGGTGAGCAGTTCTTC.

V usage is TRBV7-9 and J usage is TRBJ2-7, with D maybe TRBD1 (5 bases). Looked up from germline, CDR1 is SEHNR and CDR2 is FQNEAQ (reference sequence). The CDR3 runs to 15 residues. Trimming shortened V by 4 bases and J by 3 bases, and 16 bases separated the two germline ends. CDR3 DNA sequence: TGTGCCAGCAGCTCTACTTCGAACAGGTACTACGAGCAGTACTTC. It codes for CASSSTSNRYYEQYF.

The chain joins TRBV5-3 to TRBJ2-3; the D gene is possibly TRBD1 (7 bases). TRBV5-3 falls under the ORF class, with uncertain function. Trimming removed 0 bases from V and 2 bases from J, with 19 bases in between. This CDR3 has 18 residues. In nucleotides, the CDR3 is TGTGCCAGAAGCTTGGCCCTTAGGCGGGACAGACACACAGATACGCAGTATTTT. Its translation: CARSLALRRDRHTDTQYF.

This clone has more than one count but fewer than ten. The chain is built from TRBV9 and TRBJ1-1; D is unresolved. Germline CDR1 and CDR2: SGDLS and YYNGEE. V was clipped by 5 bases and J by 0 bases, with 11 bases between them. The CDR3 extends over 14 amino acids. The CDR3 DNA reads as TGTGCCAGCAGTGAATCCAACATGAACACTGAAGCTTTCTTT. It encodes CASSESNMNTEAFF.

The rearrangement joins TRBV11-1 to TRBJ2-3; 10 bases line up with TRBD2. CDR1 is SGHAT, CDR2 FQDESV, per germline (reference sequence). J lost 5 bases, V lost 5 bases, and 10 bases had no gene match. The CDR3 covers 16 residues. In nucleotides, the CDR3 is TGTGCCAGCAGCATCGAGCGGGAGGGCCTGGTAGATACGCAGTATTTT. It yields the protein CASSIEREGLVDTQYF.

The chain uses TRBV28 and TRBJ2-1, with 11 bases that match TRBD2. CDR3 length: 17 amino acids. Germline V CDR1 and CDR2: MDHEN, SYDVKM. Germline trimming cut 6 bases from V and 3 bases from J; bases unmatched to any gene: 10. The CDR3 loop reads CASRPGGLAGGYNEQFF. The CDR3 nucleotides read TGTGCCAGCAGACCCGGTGGGCTAGCGGGAGGCTACAATGAGCAGTTCTTC.

The gene calls are TRBV28 and TRBJ2-3; TRBD2 matches 7 bases. This CDR3 spans 17 amino acids. The V and J ends lost 2 bases and 5 bases, in that order; junction bases with no gene match: 13. The germline CDR1 and CDR2 sequences are MDHEN and SYDVKM. CDR3 bases: TGTGCCAGCAGTTTAGCGGCTAGCGGATCAGAGGTAGATACGCAGTATTTT. This sequence encodes CASSLAASGSEVDTQYF.

Judged by abundance, this clone is medium-sized. The chain links TRBV4-1 to TRBJ1-1, with 8 bases matching TRBD1. The V and J ends lost 4 bases and 4 bases, in that order; junction bases with no gene match: 11. Germline V lookup: CDR1 MGHRA, CDR2 YSYEKL. This CDR3 is 16 amino acids long. Here the CDR3 DNA reads TGCGCCAGCAGCCCAGGGGCAAGGACAGGGACCACTGAAGCTTTCTTT. The encoded protein is CASSPGARTGTTEAFF.

The chain couples TRBV7-6 to TRBJ1-1; D perhaps matches TRBD1 (6 bases). CDR3 length: 18 amino acids. The ends were cut back, 7 bases at V and 0 bases at J, with 24 bases in the middle. The germline V gene has CDR1 SGHVS and CDR2 FNYEAQ. The CDR3 DNA is TGTGCCAGCACCCCGTCGGACGGACAGACGCTCATGAACACTGAAGCTTTCTTT. Amino acids: CASTPSDGQTLMNTEAFF.

In the case of this clone: The same CDR3 is also encoded by other DNA sequences in this sample. V and J are TRBV30 and TRBJ1-1; D gene ambiguous. Trimming removed 5 bases from V and 1 base from J, with 5 bases in between. The CDR3 extends over 11 amino acids. Germline assignment: CDR1 GTSNPN and CDR2 SVGIG (reference sequence). CDR3 amino acids: CAWGQNTEAFF. The CDR3 region has the DNA TGTGCCTGGGGGCAGAACACTGAAGCTTTCTTT.

In its sample, this clone was seen a few times. The chain couples TRBV29-1 to TRBJ2-7; TRBD1 is a possible D gene (6 bases). In germline, CDR1 is SQVTM, CDR2 ANQGSEA. The germline V and J ends were trimmed by 6 bases and 1 base, with 13 bases remaining between them. The CDR3 is 13 amino acids. The CDR3 sequence: CSVVRDTSYEQYF. CDR3 bases: TGCAGCGTCGTACGGGACACATCCTACGAGCAGTACTTC.

The rearrangement links TRBV27 to TRBJ2-5, with D tentatively TRBD1 (5 bases). Germline assignment: CDR1 MNHEY and CDR2 SMNVEV (reference sequence). V was shortened by 5 bases and J by 2 bases, with 15 bases between the two germline ends. This CDR3 spans 15 amino acids. The CDR3 loop is CASSANRIGQETQYF. CDR3 coding DNA: TGTGCCAGCAGTGCCAACAGGATAGGGCAAGAGACCCAGTACTTC.

The rearrangement joins TRBV6-5 to TRBJ2-1, with a weak D call TRBD2 (5 bases). The ends were cut back, 4 bases at V and 11 bases at J, with 15 bases in the middle. The CDR3 is made up of 13 amino acids. Germline assignment: CDR1 MNHEY and CDR2 SVGAGI. This CDR3 reads CASSFTFWEKQFF. The DNA of the CDR3 is TGTGCCAGCAGTTTTACGTTTTGGGAGAAGCAGTTCTTC.

The chain employs TRBV5-6 and TRBJ2-1; no definite D call. Looked up from germline, CDR1 is SGHDT and CDR2 is YYEEEE. This CDR3 contains 15 residues. The V end lost 2 bases, the J end lost 8 bases, and 17 bases lay between the germline ends. The CDR3 sequence: CASSLSPDSSYEQFF. CDR3 nucleotides: TGTGCCAGCAGCTTATCCCCAGACTCGTCGTATGAGCAGTTCTTC.

The V call is TRBV19, the J call TRBJ2-7, with 13 bases fitting TRBD2. Germline CDR1 LNHDA, CDR2 SQIVND (reference sequence). With 7 bases clipped from V and 4 bases from J, the junction kept 10 bases outside the gene matches. The CDR3 covers 16 residues. The DNA of the CDR3 is TGTGCCAGTACCGCATCCGGGACTAGCGGGACTTACGAGCAGTACTTC. Its protein product is CASTASGTSGTYEQYF. Looking up the rest from reference TRBV19 and TRBJ2-7 gives the full variable domain: DGGITQSPKYLFRKEGQNVTLSCEQNLNHDAMYWYRQDPGQGLRLIYYSQIVNDFQKGDIAEGYSVSREKKESFPLTVTSAQKNPTAFYLCASTASGTSGTYEQYFGPGTRLTVT.

The chain carries TRBV6-6 and TRBJ2-7, with TRBD2 matching 10 bases. CDR3 length: 13 amino acids. V shed 10 bases, J shed 2 bases, and the junction held 5 bases outside the gene matches. CDR1 is MNHNY, CDR2 SVGAGI, per germline (reference sequence). The CDR3 nucleotides are TGTGCCACCGGACTAGCGGAAACCTACGAGCAGTACTTC. This codes for CATGLAETYEQYF.